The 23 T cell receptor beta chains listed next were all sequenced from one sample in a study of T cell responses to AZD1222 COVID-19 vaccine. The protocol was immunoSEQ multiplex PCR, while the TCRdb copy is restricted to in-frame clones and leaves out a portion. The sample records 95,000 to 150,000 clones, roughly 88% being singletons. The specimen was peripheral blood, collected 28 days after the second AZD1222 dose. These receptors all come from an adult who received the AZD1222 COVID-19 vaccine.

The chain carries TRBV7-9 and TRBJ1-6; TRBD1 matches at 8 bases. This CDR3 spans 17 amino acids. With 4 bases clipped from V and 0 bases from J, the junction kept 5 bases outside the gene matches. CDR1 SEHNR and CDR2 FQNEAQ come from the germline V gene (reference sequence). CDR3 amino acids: CASSWDRLSSYNSPLHF. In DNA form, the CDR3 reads TGTGCCAGCAGCTGGGACAGGCTGAGCTCCTATAATTCACCCCTCCACTTT.

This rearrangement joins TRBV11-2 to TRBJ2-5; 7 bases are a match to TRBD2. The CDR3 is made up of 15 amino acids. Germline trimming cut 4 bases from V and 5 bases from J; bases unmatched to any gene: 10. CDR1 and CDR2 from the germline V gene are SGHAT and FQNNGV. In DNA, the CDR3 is TGTGCCAGCAGCTCAGGGCACGGGAGGATGGAGACCCAGTACTTC. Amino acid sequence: CASSSGHGRMETQYF.

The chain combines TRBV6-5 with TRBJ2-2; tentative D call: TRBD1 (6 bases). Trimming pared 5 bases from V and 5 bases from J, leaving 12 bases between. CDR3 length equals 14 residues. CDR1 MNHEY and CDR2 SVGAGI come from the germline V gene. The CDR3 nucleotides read TGTGCCAGCAGTCAACAGGGATCGACCGGGGAGCTGTTTTTT. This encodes CASSQQGSTGELFF.

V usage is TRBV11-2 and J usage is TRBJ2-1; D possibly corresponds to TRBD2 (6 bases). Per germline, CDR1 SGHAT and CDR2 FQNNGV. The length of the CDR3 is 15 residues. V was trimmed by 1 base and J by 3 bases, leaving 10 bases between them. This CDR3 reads CASSLGVADYNEQFF. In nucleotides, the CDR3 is TGTGCCAGCAGCTTAGGGGTAGCGGACTACAATGAGCAGTTCTTC. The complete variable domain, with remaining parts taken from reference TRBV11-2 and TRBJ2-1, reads EAGVAQSPRYKIIEKRQSVAFWCNPISGHATLYWYQQILGQGPKLLIQFQNNGVVDDSQLPKDRFSAERLKGVDSTLKIQPAKLEDSAVYLCASSLGVADYNEQFFGPGTRLTVL.

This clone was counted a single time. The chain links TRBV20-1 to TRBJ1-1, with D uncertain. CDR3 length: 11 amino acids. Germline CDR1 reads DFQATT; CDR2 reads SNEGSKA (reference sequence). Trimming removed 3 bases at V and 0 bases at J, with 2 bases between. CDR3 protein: CSASLNTEAFF. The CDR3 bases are TGCAGTGCTAGCCTGAACACTGAAGCTTTCTTT.

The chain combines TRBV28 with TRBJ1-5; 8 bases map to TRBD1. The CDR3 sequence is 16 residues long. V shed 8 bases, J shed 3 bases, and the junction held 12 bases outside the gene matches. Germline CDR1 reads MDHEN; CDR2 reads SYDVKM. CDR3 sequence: CASHDRGTGSNQPQHF. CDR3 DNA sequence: TGTGCCAGCCATGATCGCGGGACAGGTTCCAATCAGCCCCAGCATTTT.

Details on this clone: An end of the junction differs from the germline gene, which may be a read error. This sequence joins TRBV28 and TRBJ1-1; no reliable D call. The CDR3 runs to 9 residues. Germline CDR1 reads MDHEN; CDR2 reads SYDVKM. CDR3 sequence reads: CASMGKGLF. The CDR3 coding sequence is TGTGCCAGCATGGGGAAGGGTCTCTTT.

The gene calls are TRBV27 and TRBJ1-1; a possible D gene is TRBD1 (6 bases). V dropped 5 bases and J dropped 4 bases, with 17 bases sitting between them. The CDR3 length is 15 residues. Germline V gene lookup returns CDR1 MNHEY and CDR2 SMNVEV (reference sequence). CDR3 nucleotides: TGTGCCAGCAGTCCCCTGACAGGATGGACCACTGAAGCTTTCTTT. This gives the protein CASSPLTGWTTEAFF.

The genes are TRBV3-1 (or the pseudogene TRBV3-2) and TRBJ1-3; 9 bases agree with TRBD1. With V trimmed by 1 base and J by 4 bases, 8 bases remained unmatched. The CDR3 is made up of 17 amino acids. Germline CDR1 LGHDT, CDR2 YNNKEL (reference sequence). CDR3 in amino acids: CASSQGTGVRTGNTIYF. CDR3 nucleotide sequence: TGTGCCAGCAGCCAAGGGACAGGGGTAAGAACAGGAAACACCATATATTTT.

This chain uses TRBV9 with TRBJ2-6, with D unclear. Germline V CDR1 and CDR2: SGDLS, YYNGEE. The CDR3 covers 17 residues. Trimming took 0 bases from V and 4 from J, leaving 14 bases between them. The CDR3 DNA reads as TGTGCCAGCAGCGTAGCCCAATTCGGGTCAGGGGCCAACGTCCTGACTTTC. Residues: CASSVAQFGSGANVLTF. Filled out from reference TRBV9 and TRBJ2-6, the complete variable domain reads DSGVTQTPKHLITATGQRVTLRCSPRSGDLSVYWYQQSLDQGLQFLIQYYNGEERAKGNILERFSAQQFPDLHSELNLSSLELGDSALYFCASSVAQFGSGANVLTFGAGSRLTVL.

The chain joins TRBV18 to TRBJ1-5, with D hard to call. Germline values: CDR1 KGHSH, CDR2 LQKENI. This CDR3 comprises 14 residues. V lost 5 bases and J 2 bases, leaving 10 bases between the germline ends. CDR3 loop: CASSSAVGNQPQHF. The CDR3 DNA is TGTGCCAGCTCATCAGCGGTGGGCAATCAGCCCCAGCATTTT. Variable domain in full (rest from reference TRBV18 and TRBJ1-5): NAGVMQNPRHLVRRRGQEARLRCSPMKGHSHVYWYRQLPEEGLKFMVYLQKENIIDESGMPKERFSAEFPKEGPSILRIQQVVRGDSAAYFCASSSAVGNQPQHFGDGTRLSIL.

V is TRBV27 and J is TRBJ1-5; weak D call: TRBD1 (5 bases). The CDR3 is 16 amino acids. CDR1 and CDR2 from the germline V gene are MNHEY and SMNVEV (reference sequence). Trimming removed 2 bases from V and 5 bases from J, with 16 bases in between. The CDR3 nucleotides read TGTGCCAGCAGTTTACTCCCCGGGGGTCGAGATCAGCCCCAGCATTTT. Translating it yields CASSLLPGGRDQPQHF.

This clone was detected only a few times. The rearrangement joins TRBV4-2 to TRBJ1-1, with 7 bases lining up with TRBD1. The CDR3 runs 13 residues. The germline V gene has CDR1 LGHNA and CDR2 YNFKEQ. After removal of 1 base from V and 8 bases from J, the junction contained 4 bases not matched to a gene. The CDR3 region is CASSQGQGMEAFF. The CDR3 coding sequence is TGTGCCAGCAGCCAAGGACAGGGAATGGAAGCTTTCTTT.

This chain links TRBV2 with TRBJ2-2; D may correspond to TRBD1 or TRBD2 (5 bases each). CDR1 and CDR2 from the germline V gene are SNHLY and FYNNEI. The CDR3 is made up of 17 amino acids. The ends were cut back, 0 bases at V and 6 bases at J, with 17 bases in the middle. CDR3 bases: TGTGCCAGCAGTGAAGCTCGGGCAGGGATGGGGGCCGGGGAGCTGTTTTTT. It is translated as CASSEARAGMGAGELFF.

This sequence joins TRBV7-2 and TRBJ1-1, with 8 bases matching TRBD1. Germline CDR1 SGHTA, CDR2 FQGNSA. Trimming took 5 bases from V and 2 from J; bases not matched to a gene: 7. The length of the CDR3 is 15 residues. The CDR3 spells CASSPRDRSNTEAFF. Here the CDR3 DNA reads TGTGCCAGCAGCCCAAGGGACAGGAGTAACACTGAAGCTTTCTTT.

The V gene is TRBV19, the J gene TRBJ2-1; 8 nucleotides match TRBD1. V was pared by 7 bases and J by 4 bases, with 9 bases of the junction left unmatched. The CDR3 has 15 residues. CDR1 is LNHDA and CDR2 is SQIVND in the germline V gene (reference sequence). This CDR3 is CASIRTGKTYNEQFF. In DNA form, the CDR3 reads TGTGCCAGTATTCGGACAGGGAAGACTTACAATGAGCAGTTCTTC. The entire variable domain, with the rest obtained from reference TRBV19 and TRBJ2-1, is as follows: DGGITQSPKYLFRKEGQNVTLSCEQNLNHDAMYWYRQDPGQGLRLIYYSQIVNDFQKGDIAEGYSVSREKKESFPLTVTSAQKNPTAFYLCASIRTGKTYNEQFFGPGTRLTVL.

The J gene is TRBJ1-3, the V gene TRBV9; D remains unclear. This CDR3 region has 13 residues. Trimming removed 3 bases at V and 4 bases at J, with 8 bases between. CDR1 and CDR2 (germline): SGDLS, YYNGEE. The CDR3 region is CASSGALGNTIYF. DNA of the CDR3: TGTGCCAGCAGCGGCGCCCTCGGAAACACCATATATTTT.

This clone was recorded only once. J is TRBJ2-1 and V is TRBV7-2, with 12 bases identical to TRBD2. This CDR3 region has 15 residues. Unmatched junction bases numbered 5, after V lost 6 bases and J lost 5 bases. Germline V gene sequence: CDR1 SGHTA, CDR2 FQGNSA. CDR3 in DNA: TGTGCCAGCAGACTAGCGGGGGGCCGGAACAATGAGCAGTTCTTC. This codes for CASRLAGGRNNEQFF. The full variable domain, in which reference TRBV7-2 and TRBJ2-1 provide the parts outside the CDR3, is GAGVSQSPSNKVTEKGKDVELRCDPISGHTALYWYRQSLGQGLEFLIYFQGNSAPDKSGLPSDRFSAERTGGSVSTLTIQRTQQEDSAVYLCASRLAGGRNNEQFFGPGTRLTVL.

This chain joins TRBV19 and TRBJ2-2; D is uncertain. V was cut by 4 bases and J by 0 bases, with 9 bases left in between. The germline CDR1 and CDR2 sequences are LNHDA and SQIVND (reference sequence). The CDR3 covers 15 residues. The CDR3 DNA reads TGTGCCAGTAGTACCTGGACGGCGAACACCGGGGAGCTGTTTTTT. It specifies CASSTWTANTGELFF.

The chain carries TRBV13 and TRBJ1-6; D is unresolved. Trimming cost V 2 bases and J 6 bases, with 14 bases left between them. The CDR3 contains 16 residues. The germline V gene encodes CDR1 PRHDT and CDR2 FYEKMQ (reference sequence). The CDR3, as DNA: TGTGCCAGCAGCTTAAGAACTGGGTTTAGTAATTCACCCCTCCACTTT. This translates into CASSLRTGFSNSPLHF. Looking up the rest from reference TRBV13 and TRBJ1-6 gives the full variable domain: AAGVIQSPRHLIKEKRETATLKCYPIPRHDTVYWYQQGPGQDPQFLISFYEKMQSDKGSIPDRFSAQQFSDYHSELNMSSLELGDSALYFCASSLRTGFSNSPLHFGNGTRLTVT.

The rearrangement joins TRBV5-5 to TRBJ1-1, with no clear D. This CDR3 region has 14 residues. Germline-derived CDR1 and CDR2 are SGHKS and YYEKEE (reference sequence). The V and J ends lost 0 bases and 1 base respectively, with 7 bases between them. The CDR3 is CASSLVSGNTEAFF. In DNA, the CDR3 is TGTGCCAGCAGCTTGGTTTCTGGGAACACTGAAGCTTTCTTT.

This CDR3 is CASSLAGTGHDGYTF. The CDR3 DNA is TGTGCCAGCAGCTTGGCCGGGACAGGGCATGATGGCTACACCTTC. J is TRBJ1-2 and V is TRBV7-9, with TRBD1 identical over 9 bases. CDR3 size: 15 residues. Germline CDR1 is SEHNR and CDR2 is FQNEAQ (reference sequence). The trim removed 3 bases at V and 6 bases at J, leaving 8 bases unmatched.

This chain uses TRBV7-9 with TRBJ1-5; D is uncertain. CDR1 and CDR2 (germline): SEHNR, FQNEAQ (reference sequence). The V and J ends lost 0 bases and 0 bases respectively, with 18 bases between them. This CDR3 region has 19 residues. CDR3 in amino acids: CASSLAANPAAISNQPQHF. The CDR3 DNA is TGTGCCAGCAGCTTAGCCGCCAATCCGGCAGCGATTAGCAATCAGCCCCAGCATTTT.